Below, one TCR beta chain is given with its context. The specificity of this receptor is unknown. There are no base qualities to consult, and no much larger clone falls within one base. TCRbeta CDR3 regions were profiled with the immunoSEQ Assay using bias-controlled multiplex PCR amplification of genomic DNA. Per the source publication's procedure: To quantify the absolute abundance of each unique TCRbeta CDR3 region, the sequences were collapsed and filtered. Two models were used to test differential abundance: a binomial model (Fisher-equivalent) and a beta-binomial model that adds time-dependent variance fitted from healthy donors. Clones with fewer than 5 combined templates were removed, and differential abundance was called for clones with a Benjamini-Hochberg FDR below 0.01. Beta-binomial variance was modeled as a function of total template count across the two samples using the form v = (b*log(k)+a)^2. Imported from immuneACCESS, the table was reduced by TCRdb to in-frame sequences with V and J called. These copies leave out some clones; in studies compared against another copy, an unresolved V gene accounts for under half, and the cause of the remainder is not known. D and trimming come from the DNA, and the V and J calls and clone size come from that table. The sample includes about 100,000 clones, with about 87% observed a single time. The top ten clonotypes cover 4.5% to 6.5% of the sample.

No immune events such as infections were documented for the healthy donors during the collection period. Time-dependent variance in a beta-binomial model of T-cell clone differential abundance was calibrated using healthy-donor blood repertoires as a training cohort. The training cohort comprised approximately ten healthy donors, 3 female and 7 male. The donors were between about 25 and 65 years old, with an average age of around 42 years. Whole blood, obtained from a commercial supplier, was collected from each healthy donor at three time points spaced roughly 2 weeks apart. For immunosequencing, genomic DNA was extracted from unsorted whole blood. The data belong to a study of identifying expanded T cells in peripheral blood (dated by TCRdb to between 2019 and 2020). Concerning the study at large: Separate aliquots of the same genomic DNA pool were sequenced to produce technical replicates, and four replicates were compared in pairs.

What the research found in general, with its limitations: Between technical replicates the binomial model flagged approximately 1.2 differentially abundant clones, whereas over roughly two weeks the binomial model flagged about 16.4 and over approximately four weeks around 20. The authors expected biological variance in healthy repertoires might increase further over much longer intervals such as months to years. Across all healthy-donor time intervals, the beta-binomial model significantly cut both the number of clones called differentially abundant and the false-positive rate. For all healthy donors, the variance in clone template counts between roughly 2-week samples rose significantly as total template count increased.

Its CDR3 holds 14 amino acids, cysteine through phenylalanine. The sequence is cut down to CDR3 DNA, 42 bases in frame from base 1. V sheds 6 bases and J sheds 2 bases, leaving 14 bases between their ends. Per the germline V gene, MGHRA is the CDR1 and YSYEKL is the CDR2. The specimen was blood. Recombination linked TRBV4-1 to TRBJ2-7, and the D gene may be TRBD1, 6 bases matching. This TCR was sampled from a person aged 18-70 years in good health. CDR3 region: CASSQGHTTYEQYF. The nucleotide sequence is given as TGCGCCAGCAGTCAGGGACATACGACCTACGAGCAGTACTTC.